Listed below are T cell receptor beta chains from one sample, sequenced in a study of shared clonotypes between healthy human individuals. Sequencing was performed with immunoSEQ multiplex PCR; in TCRdb, only in-frame clones are kept and a portion is missing. This sample yields a few hundred thousand clones, of which roughly 96% are seen a single time; 0.32% belongs to the top ten. Sequenced sample: memory CD8+ T cells sorted from blood. Every receptor here comes from a man aged 25-40 years in good health. Each CDR3 is given with its conserved first and last residue. The D gene is left open where the match is weak. Clone size is shown for a subset of rows, as once, few, many or a class of expanded clone.

V gene	CDR3 length	J gene	clone size	D gene	CDR3 protein	CDR3 DNA
TRBV6-5	14	TRBJ1-2	-	-	CASSYFVGAGGYTF	TGTGCCAGCAGTTACTTCGTAGGGGCGGGTGGCTACACCTTC
TRBV9	16	TRBJ2-3	-	TRBD1	CASSARQGKGTDTQYF	TGTGCCAGCAGCGCCCGACAGGGGAAGGGCACAGATACGCAGTATTTT
TRBV7-9	19	TRBJ2-1	-	TRBD2	CASSWTGTSGRASFNEQFF	TGTGCCAGCAGCTGGACCGGGACTAGCGGGAGGGCCAGTTTCAATGAGCAGTTCTTC
TRBV6-1	15	TRBJ2-5	-	-	CASIMYGRDEETQYF	TGTGCCAGCATAATGTACGGGAGAGATGAAGAGACCCAGTACTTC
TRBV6-1	15	TRBJ1-3	-	-	CASMGGGASGNTIYF	TGTGCCAGCATGGGTGGGGGCGCATCTGGAAACACCATATATTTT
TRBV19	14	TRBJ1-1	-	-	CASSTGRRNTEAFF	TGTGCCAGTAGTACGGGACGGAGAAACACTGAAGCTTTCTTT
TRBV7-9	14	TRBJ2-3	once	TRBD2	CASSRSGSADTQYF	TGTGCCAGCAGCCGAAGCGGGAGTGCAGATACGCAGTATTTT
TRBV2	13	TRBJ2-2	-	-	CASTRSNTGELFF	TGTGCCAGCACAAGATCCAACACCGGGGAGCTGTTTTTT
TRBV6-1	12	TRBJ1-5	few	TRBD1	CAIDRGGQPQHF	TGTGCCATCGACAGGGGGGGTCAGCCCCAGCATTTT
TRBV9	16	TRBJ2-2	-	TRBD2	CASSGLAGGRYGELFF	TGTGCCAGCAGCGGTCTAGCGGGAGGCCGGTACGGGGAGCTGTTTTTT
TRBV14	17	TRBJ2-7	-	TRBD2	CASSQDLRAGRFTEQYF	TGTGCCAGCAGCCAAGATCTAAGAGCCGGGAGGTTCACCGAGCAGTACTTC
TRBV5-1	14	TRBJ1-1	once	TRBD1	CASSGTDRGTEAFF	TGCGCCAGCAGCGGTACAGACAGGGGCACTGAAGCTTTCTTT
TRBV9	16	TRBJ2-3	-	-	CASSVAPRTPQDTQYF	TGTGCCAGCAGCGTAGCCCCTAGAACACCACAAGATACGCAGTATTTT
TRBV5-1	14	TRBJ2-7	once	-	CASSLEVPSYEQYF	TGCGCCAGCAGCTTGGAAGTCCCCTCCTACGAGCAGTACTTC
TRBV9	12	TRBJ2-1	-	TRBD1	CATGQGPNEQFF	TGTGCCACGGGACAGGGTCCCAATGAGCAGTTCTTC
TRBV5-6	17	TRBJ2-4	-	-	CASSLAGGPLAKNIQYF	TGTGCCAGCAGCTTGGCTGGGGGACCCCTAGCCAAAAACATTCAGTACTTC
TRBV5-1	12	TRBJ1-2	-	-	CASSLDLHGYTF	TGCGCCAGCAGCTTGGATCTGCATGGCTACACCTTC
TRBV6-5	13	TRBJ2-6	once	-	CASSSLGANVLTF	TGTGCCAGCAGTTCATTAGGGGCCAACGTCCTGACTTTC
TRBV18	15	TRBJ2-1	-	TRBD2	CASSPGTSGGDEQFF	TGTGCCAGCTCACCCGGGACTAGCGGTGGGGATGAGCAGTTCTTC
TRBV2	14	TRBJ2-1	-	-	CASSTKSSYNEQFF	TGTGCCAGCAGCACGAAGAGCTCCTACAATGAGCAGTTCTTC
TRBV18	15	TRBJ2-7	-	TRBD1	CASSPPGTGDYEQYF	TGTGCCAGCTCACCCCCTGGGACAGGGGATTACGAGCAGTACTTC
TRBV19	15	TRBJ1-4	-	-	CASSLGRRTNEKLFF	TGTGCCAGTAGTTTGGGGCGGAGAACTAATGAAAAACTGTTTTTT
TRBV13	16	TRBJ2-4	-	TRBD1	CASSLPGTGAKNIQYF	TGTGCCAGCAGCTTACCCGGGACAGGGGCCAAAAACATTCAGTACTTC
TRBV2	15	TRBJ2-7	-	-	CASKGNSGNVYEQYF	TGTGCCAGCAAGGGTAACTCAGGGAATGTCTACGAGCAGTACTTC
TRBV6-5	14	TRBJ1-4	-	-	CASSRGGEEEKLFF	TGTGCCAGCAGCCGGGGGGGGGAGGAGGAAAAACTGTTTTTT
TRBV18	18	TRBJ2-6	-	TRBD2	CASSPLAGGSSGANVLTF	TGTGCCAGCTCACCACTAGCGGGAGGGAGCTCTGGGGCCAACGTCCTGACTTTC
TRBV20-1	11	TRBJ2-5	-	-	CSARAMETQYF	TGCAGTGCTAGGGCCATGGAGACCCAGTACTTC
TRBV11-3	16	TRBJ2-5	-	TRBD1	CASSLRTGGGRETQYF	TGTGCCAGCAGCCTTAGGACAGGGGGAGGAAGAGAGACCCAGTACTTC
TRBV18	14	TRBJ1-5	-	-	CASSPPGANQPQHF	TGTGCCAGCTCACCCCCGGGGGCTAATCAGCCCCAGCATTTT
TRBV7-2	15	TRBJ1-1	-	-	CASSLVWRYVTEAFF	TGTGCCAGCAGCTTAGTATGGAGGTATGTGACTGAAGCTTTCTTT
TRBV27	14	TRBJ1-1	-	TRBD1	CATHRGPMNTEAFF	TGTGCCACCCACAGGGGGCCTATGAACACTGAAGCTTTCTTT
TRBV5-1	16	TRBJ2-1	-	TRBD2	CASSLREAGSYNEQFF	TGCGCCAGCAGCCTCCGTGAAGCGGGATCCTACAATGAGCAGTTCTTC
TRBV5-1	18	TRBJ2-1	-	TRBD2	CASSLGLALPSSYNEQFF	TGCGCCAGCAGCTTAGGACTAGCCCTCCCAAGCTCCTACAATGAGCAGTTCTTC
TRBV6-6	13	TRBJ2-3	once	-	CASSYSFFDTQYF	TGTGCCAGCAGTTACTCCTTCTTTGATACGCAGTATTTT
TRBV5-6	13	TRBJ2-5	-	-	CASSFDSGETQYF	TGTGCCAGCAGCTTCGACTCCGGGGAGACCCAGTACTTC
TRBV9	16	TRBJ2-5	-	TRBD1	CASSVARAGGQETQYF	TGTGCCAGCAGCGTAGCGAGGGCAGGGGGCCAAGAGACCCAGTACTTC
TRBV4-1	14	TRBJ2-1	-	-	CASSQDVGSDEQFF	TGCGCCAGCAGCCAAGATGTGGGGTCTGATGAGCAGTTCTTC
TRBV7-2	15	TRBJ2-7	-	-	CASSLVGGNGYEQYF	TGTGCCAGCAGCTTAGTCGGAGGGAATGGCTACGAGCAGTACTTC
TRBV11-3	16	TRBJ2-2	-	TRBD1	CASSLVGQAKTGELFF	TGTGCCAGCAGCTTAGTGGGACAGGCAAAGACCGGGGAGCTGTTTTTT
TRBV5-1	15	TRBJ2-1	-	-	CASSRAGRTYNEQFF	TGCGCCAGCTCCAGGGCGGGACGTACCTACAATGAGCAGTTCTTC
TRBV6-1	15	TRBJ2-1	-	-	CASRVRNPSYNEQFF	TGTGCCAGCAGGGTACGTAATCCCTCCTACAATGAGCAGTTCTTC
TRBV10-3	14	TRBJ2-3	-	TRBD1	CAIKDRVGTDTQYF	TGTGCCATCAAGGACAGGGTGGGCACAGATACGCAGTATTTT
TRBV5-6	13	TRBJ2-5	-	TRBD2	CASSGTSVETQYF	TGTGCCAGCAGCGGGACTAGCGTAGAGACCCAGTACTTC
TRBV4-2	14	TRBJ2-7	-	TRBD2	CASSLLAGAYEQYF	TGTGCCAGCAGCCTACTAGCGGGAGCCTACGAGCAGTACTTC
TRBV28	13	TRBJ1-1	-	-	CASSWGPNTEAFF	TGTGCCAGCAGTTGGGGCCCGAACACTGAAGCTTTCTTT
TRBV29-1	13	TRBJ2-7	-	TRBD1	CSAMTGGGREQYF	TGCAGCGCAATGACAGGGGGTGGACGGGAGCAGTACTTC
TRBV9	15	TRBJ2-7	-	TRBD2	CASSVEAGGGYEQYF	TGTGCCAGCAGCGTAGAGGCGGGAGGGGGGTACGAGCAGTACTTC
TRBV19	16	TRBJ2-3	-	-	CASSISSGKGTDTQYF	TGTGCCAGTAGTATATCTTCGGGAAAAGGCACAGATACGCAGTATTTT
TRBV20-1	11	TRBJ1-2	-	-	CSADDSYGYTF	TGCAGTGCGGATGACTCCTATGGCTACACCTTC
TRBV7-9	13	TRBJ2-5	once	-	CASSLVGNGTQYF	TGTGCCAGCAGCTTAGTAGGGAATGGGACCCAGTACTTC
TRBV4-1	15	TRBJ2-7	-	-	CASSQVYKQTYEQYF	TGCGCCAGCAGCCAAGTTTATAAACAAACCTACGAGCAGTACTTC